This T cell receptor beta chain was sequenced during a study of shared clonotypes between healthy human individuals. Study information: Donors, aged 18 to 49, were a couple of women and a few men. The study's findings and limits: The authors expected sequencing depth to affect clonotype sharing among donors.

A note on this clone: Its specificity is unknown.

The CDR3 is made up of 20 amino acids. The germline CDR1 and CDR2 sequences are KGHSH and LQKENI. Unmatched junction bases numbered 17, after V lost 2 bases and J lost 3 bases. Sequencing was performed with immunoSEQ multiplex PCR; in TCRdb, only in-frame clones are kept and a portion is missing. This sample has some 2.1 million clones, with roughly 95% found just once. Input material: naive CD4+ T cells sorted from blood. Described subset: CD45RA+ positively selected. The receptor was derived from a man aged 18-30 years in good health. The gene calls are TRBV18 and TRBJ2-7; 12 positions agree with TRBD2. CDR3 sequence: CASSPGLAGKRAILSYEQYF. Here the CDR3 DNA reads TGTGCCAGCTCACCAGGACTAGCGGGAAAAAGGGCTATATTAAGCTACGAGCAGTACTTC.